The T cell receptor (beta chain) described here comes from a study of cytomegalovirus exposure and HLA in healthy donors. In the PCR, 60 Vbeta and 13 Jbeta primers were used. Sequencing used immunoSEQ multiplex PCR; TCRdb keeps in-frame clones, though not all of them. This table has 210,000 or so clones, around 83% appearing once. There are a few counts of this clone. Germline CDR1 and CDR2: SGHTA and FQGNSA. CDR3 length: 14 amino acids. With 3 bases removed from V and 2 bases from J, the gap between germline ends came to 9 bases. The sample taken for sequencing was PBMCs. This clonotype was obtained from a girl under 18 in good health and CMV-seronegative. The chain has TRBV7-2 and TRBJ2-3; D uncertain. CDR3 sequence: CASSLEKFTDTQYF. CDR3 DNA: TGTGCCAGCAGCTTGGAGAAGTTCACAGATACGCAGTATTTT.